Detailed here is one T cell receptor beta chain. This clonotype came up many times. Its antigen is not yet known. Per-nucleotide qualities are absent, and no much larger clonotype sits a single base away. Full-length TCR variable regions were amplified by 5' RACE PCR with constant-region reverse primers, and semi-nested PCR with Nested Universal Primer A was subsequently performed. Using the ReliaPrep RNA Cell Miniprep System, total RNA was extracted, and the SMARTer RACE 5'/3' Kit was then used to reverse transcribe the RNA into 5'RACE-ready cDNA. Multiplex adaptors were used to barcode full-length TCR alpha and beta libraries, and the barcoded libraries were sequenced on an Illumina MiSeq. Turning to the authors' computational methods: Sequencing data were pooled across the five patients for each of nine subset-tissue groups and compared by unsupervised clustering of TCR gene usage. Repertoire similarity was calculated with the Morisita-Horn index, weighting shared sequences by their contribution to each repertoire. TCRdb applied fastp at Q25 and MiXCR to the public reads, then kept only in-frame beta chains. Each CDR3 protein appears once, grouped with its most common genes and DNA. It is TCRdb's table, rather than the study itself, that gives the V and J calls and clone size. The sample yields tens of thousands of distinct CDR3 sequences; about 20% were counted once. The ten largest clones represent over 3.5% of the sample.

CD4+CD25+CD127-/low cells were isolated as Tregs. Tregs, naive and memory CD4+ T cells from tumor, blood and ipsilateral draining lymph nodes of about 5 breast cancer patients underwent full-length TCR alpha and beta sequencing. Ficoll density gradient centrifugation was used to isolate mononuclear cells from lymph nodes or from 50 ml of peripheral blood. Sorted cell populations were confirmed by FACS to exceed 90% purity. The source of the sample is a study (dated by TCRdb to between 2014 and 2016). Concerning the study at large: Whether tumor-infiltrating Tregs in breast cancer are recruited from blood Tregs or converted in situ from other CD4+ T cell subsets was tested. General conclusions and limits of the study: Tumor-infiltrating Treg TCR alpha and beta sequences overlapped most with tumor naive CD4+ T cells, then with blood naive CD4+ T cells. Tumor memory CD4+ T cell TCR gene usage was found to cluster with blood and lymph node memory CD4+ cells and with lymph node naive CD4+ cells. The validation in the larger cohort was limited to a single TCR beta V-J rearrangement instead of whole repertoires.

This receptor was identified in a female donor with breast cancer. The specimen sequenced was Tregs sorted from blood.

The CDR3 protein sequence reads: CASSLTSGSGETQYF. DNA sequence: TGTGCCAGCAGCTTGACTAGCGGGAGTGGGGAGACCCAGTACTTC. The V and J genes are TRBV7-3 and TRBJ2-5; TRBD2 aligns with 12 central bases. For CDR1 and CDR2, the germline V gene lists SGHTA and FQGTGA. The CDR3 covers 15 residues, taking in both the cysteine and the phenylalanine. The entry retains the CDR3 DNA only, 45 bases that are in frame from base 1. The germline V end is reduced by 3 bases and the J end by 5 bases; junction bases left unmatched: 4.